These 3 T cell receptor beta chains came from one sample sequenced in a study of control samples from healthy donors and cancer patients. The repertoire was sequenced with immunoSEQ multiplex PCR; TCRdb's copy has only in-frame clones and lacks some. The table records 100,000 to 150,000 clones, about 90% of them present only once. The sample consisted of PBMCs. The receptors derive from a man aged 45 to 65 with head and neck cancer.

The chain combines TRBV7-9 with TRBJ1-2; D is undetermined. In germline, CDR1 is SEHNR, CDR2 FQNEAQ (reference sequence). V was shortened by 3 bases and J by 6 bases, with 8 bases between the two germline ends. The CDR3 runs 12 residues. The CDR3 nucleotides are TGTGCCAGCAGCTTCGCCGGGCATGGCTACACCTTC. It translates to CASSFAGHGYTF.

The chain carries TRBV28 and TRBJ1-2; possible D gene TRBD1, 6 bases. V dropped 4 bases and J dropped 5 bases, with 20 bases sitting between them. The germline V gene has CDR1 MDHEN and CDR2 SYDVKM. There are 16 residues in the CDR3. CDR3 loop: CASSSKGRGASYGYTF. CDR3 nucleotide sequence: TGTGCCAGCAGTTCAAAGGGGAGGGGGGCCTCTTATGGCTACACCTTC.

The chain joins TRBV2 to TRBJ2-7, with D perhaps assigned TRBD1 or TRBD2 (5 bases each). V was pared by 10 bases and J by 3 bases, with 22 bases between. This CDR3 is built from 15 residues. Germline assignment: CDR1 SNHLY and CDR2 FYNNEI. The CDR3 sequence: CATHSGAGNNYEQYF. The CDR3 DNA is TGTGCCACCCATTCCGGGGCAGGGAACAACTACGAGCAGTACTTC. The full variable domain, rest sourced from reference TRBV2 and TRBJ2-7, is EPEVTQTPSHQVTQMGQEVILRCVPISNHLYFYWYRQILGQKVEFLVSFYNNEISEKSEIFDDQFSVERPDGSNFTLKIRSTKLEDSAMYFCATHSGAGNNYEQYFGPGTRLTVT.